This entry features one T cell receptor (beta chain) sequence. The data were produced by immunoSEQ multiplex PCR, yet TCRdb's version contains in-frame clones alone and is incomplete. The sample includes fewer than 30,000 clones, about four fifths of them seen just once. This sample was included in a study of OX40 agonist ivuxolimab in advanced cancers. For the study at large: Head and neck, renal cell, melanoma or hepatocellular carcinoma were the cancers that dose-escalation patients had.

The source is an adult with an advanced solid tumor such as melanoma, head and neck, liver or kidney cancer. The material sequenced was CD4+ or CD8+ T cells sorted from blood, taken in a trial of the OX40 agonist ivuxolimab.

The CDR3 protein is CASSWTGNEQFF. CDR3 sequence (DNA): TGTGCCAGCAGCTGGACAGGGAATGAGCAGTTCTTC. The chain joins TRBV28 to TRBJ2-1; TRBD1 matches 8 bases. Looked up from germline, CDR1 is MDHEN and CDR2 is SYDVKM. V lost 6 bases, J lost 7 bases, and 2 bases stayed unmatched. The CDR3 runs to 12 residues.